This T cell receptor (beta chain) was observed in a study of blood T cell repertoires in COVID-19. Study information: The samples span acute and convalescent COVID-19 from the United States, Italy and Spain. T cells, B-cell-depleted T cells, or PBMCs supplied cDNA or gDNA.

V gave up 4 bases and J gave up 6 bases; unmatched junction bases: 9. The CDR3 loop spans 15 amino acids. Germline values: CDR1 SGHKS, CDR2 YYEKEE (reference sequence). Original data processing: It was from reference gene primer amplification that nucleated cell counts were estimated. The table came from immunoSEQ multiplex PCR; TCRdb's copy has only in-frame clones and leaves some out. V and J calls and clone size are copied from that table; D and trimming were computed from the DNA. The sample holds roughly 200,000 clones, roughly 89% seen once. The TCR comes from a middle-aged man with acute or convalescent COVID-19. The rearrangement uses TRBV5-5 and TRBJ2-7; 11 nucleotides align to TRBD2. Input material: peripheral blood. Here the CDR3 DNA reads TGTGCCAGCAGCCCCGCCGCTAGCGGGGGGTTCGAGCAGTACTTC. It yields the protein CASSPAASGGFEQYF. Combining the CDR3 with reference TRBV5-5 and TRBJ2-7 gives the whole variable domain DAGVTQSPTHLIKTRGQQVTLRCSPISGHKSVSWYQQVLGQGPQFIFQYYEKEERGRGNFPDRFSARQFPNYSSELNVNALLLGDSALYLCASSPAASGGFEQYFGPGTRLTVT.